The 17 T cell receptor beta chains in this list originate from one sample, sequenced in a study of blood T cell repertoires in COVID-19. The repertoire was sequenced with immunoSEQ multiplex PCR; TCRdb's copy has only in-frame clones and lacks some. The sample has about 480,000 clones, around 87% seen once. The sample consisted of PBMCs or T cells enriched from blood (not recorded which). Every receptor here comes from a middle-aged woman who had recovered from COVID-19.

V and J are TRBV15 and TRBJ2-2, with D maybe TRBD2 (6 bases). CDR3 length: 17 residues. Looked up from germline, CDR1 is LNHNV and CDR2 is YYDKDF (reference sequence). V gave up 0 bases and J gave up 3 bases, with 14 bases separating them. CDR3 coding DNA: TGTGCCACCAGCAGAGAGGGCGCTAGCGCGGACACCGGGGAGCTGTTTTTT. Translated: CATSREGASADTGELFF.

The chain recombines TRBV10-3 with TRBJ2-1; 7 bases are a match to TRBD2. The CDR3 is 12 residues long. Trimming cost V 4 bases and J 6 bases; bases outside gene matches: 0. CDR1 and CDR2 from the germline V gene are ENHRY and SYGVKD. The CDR3 bases are TGTGCCATCAGTGGGACTAGCAATGAGCAGTTCTTC. Amino acids: CAISGTSNEQFF.

This chain uses TRBV12-5 with TRBJ2-1; tentative D call: TRBD2 (6 bases). This CDR3 comprises 16 residues. Germline CDR1 reads LGHNT; CDR2 reads FRNRAP. Trimming removed 6 bases from V and 4 bases from J, with 19 bases in between. DNA of the CDR3: TGTGCTAGTGGCACCCCCTGGGGGGATCGTTACAATGAGCAGTTCTTC. It codes for CASGTPWGDRYNEQFF.

This clone was observed once. The chain joins TRBV27 to TRBJ1-3; 7 bases agree with TRBD1. There are 15 residues in the CDR3. Germline CDR1 MNHEY, CDR2 SMNVEV (reference sequence). V lost 5 bases, J lost 2 bases, and 6 bases stayed unmatched. The CDR3 protein is CASSKQGKTGNTIYF. As DNA, the CDR3 is TGTGCCAGCAGTAAACAGGGGAAAACTGGAAACACCATATATTTT.

The chain links TRBV5-4 to TRBJ2-2; 13 bases line up with TRBD2. V lost 5 bases to trimming and J lost 4 bases; unmatched junction nucleotides: 11. The germline V gene encodes CDR1 SGHNT and CDR2 YYREEE (reference sequence). The CDR3 runs 18 residues. In DNA, the CDR3 is TGTGCCAGCAGACCATGGACTAGCGGGAGTTCGAGCACCGGGGAGCTGTTTTTT. Its translation: CASRPWTSGSSSTGELFF. Full variable domain (remainder filled in from reference TRBV5-4 and TRBJ2-2): ETGVTQSPTHLIKTRGQQVTLRCSSQSGHNTVSWYQQALGQGPQFIFQYYREEENGRGNFPPRFSGLQFPNYSSELNVNALELDDSALYLCASRPWTSGSSSTGELFFGEGSRLTVL.

The chain combines TRBV18 with TRBJ1-2, with TRBD1 as a possible D gene (6 bases). Germline V lookup: CDR1 KGHSH, CDR2 LQKENI. V lost 2 bases and J 13 bases, leaving 20 bases between the germline ends. The CDR3 consists of 14 residues. CDR3 sequence: CASSPGGGRPRSTF. The CDR3 nucleotides read TGTGCCAGCTCACCAGGGGGGGGCCGGCCCCGTTCCACCTTC.

This chain joins TRBV5-1 and TRBJ1-6, with TRBD1 identical over 9 bases. Per the germline V gene, CDR1 is SGHRS and CDR2 is YFSETQ. The J segment lost 10 bases and the V segment lost 4 bases, leaving 6 bases of the junction unmatched. This CDR3 has 14 residues. The CDR3 sequence is CASSPGQGQSPLHF. CDR3 DNA: TGCGCCAGCAGCCCGGGACAGGGTCAATCACCCCTCCACTTT.

The chain joins TRBV10-3 to TRBJ1-2; TRBD1 aligns across 7 bases. CDR1 is ENHRY and CDR2 is SYGVKD in the germline V gene. The V gene end was trimmed by 7 bases and the J gene end by 8 bases; junction bases not matched to a gene: 10. The CDR3 loop spans 13 amino acids. The CDR3 region has the DNA TGTGCCATCACCCCGGACAGGCCTGGCGGCTACACCTTC. It translates to CAITPDRPGGYTF.

This chain joins TRBV27 and TRBJ1-1, with 8 nucleotides matching TRBD1. CDR3 length: 15 amino acids. Losses at the gene ends were 0 bases for V and 6 bases for J; bases not matched to a gene: 6. Germline V gene lookup returns CDR1 MNHEY and CDR2 SMNVEV (reference sequence). The CDR3 DNA follows: TGTGCCAGCAGTTTATCCCTAGGACAGGGCTCTGAAGCTTTCTTT. This translates into CASSLSLGQGSEAFF.

As DNA, the CDR3 is TGTGCCAGCTCACCTGCGACAGGGAGGCCAGATACGCAGTATTTT. It encodes CASSPATGRPDTQYF. The J gene is TRBJ2-3, the V gene TRBV18; D possibly corresponds to TRBD1 (7 bases). Germline V gene lookup returns CDR1 KGHSH and CDR2 LQKENI. This CDR3 comprises 15 residues. Between the trimmed V and J ends, which lost 3 bases and 4 bases, there was a span of 14 bases.

As concerns this clone: Additional DNA sequences in this sample encode the identical CDR3. The chain carries TRBV4-3 and TRBJ1-1; no clear D. Looked up from germline, CDR1 is LGHNA and CDR2 is YSLEER. There are 16 residues in the CDR3. V was pared by 1 base and J by 0 bases, with 12 bases between. The CDR3 here is CASSQGLREMNTEAFF. The CDR3 nucleotides read TGCGCCAGCAGCCAAGGACTTCGAGAAATGAACACTGAAGCTTTCTTT.

The gene calls are TRBV6-5 and TRBJ2-7; D might be TRBD2 (5 bases). The CDR3 sequence is 14 residues long. Trimming pared 4 bases from V and 3 bases from J, leaving 13 bases between. Germline V lookup: CDR1 MNHEY, CDR2 SVGAGI. The CDR3 reads CASSLGGGNYEQYF. CDR3 bases: TGTGCCAGCAGTTTAGGAGGAGGAAACTACGAGCAGTACTTC.

This sequence joins TRBV7-9 and TRBJ2-7, with 7 bases fitting TRBD1. This CDR3 is built from 15 residues. Germline assignment: CDR1 SEHNR and CDR2 FQNEAQ (reference sequence). The V gene end was trimmed by 5 bases and the J gene end by 4 bases; junction bases not matched to a gene: 11. The CDR3 coding sequence is TGTGCCAGCAGCCTAAACAGGGGTGGAGGTTACGAGCAGTACTTC. It is translated as CASSLNRGGGYEQYF.

This clone showed up just once. The gene calls are TRBV5-1 and TRBJ2-7, with D hard to call. Germline loops: CDR1 SGHRS, CDR2 YFSETQ. Trimming removed 0 bases from V and 3 bases from J, with 13 bases in between. This CDR3 has 15 amino acids. CDR3 amino acids: CASSLATEPIYEQYF. CDR3 coding DNA: TGCGCCAGCAGCTTGGCCACGGAGCCTATCTACGAGCAGTACTTC.

With respect to this clone: At one end the junction does not follow the germline gene, possibly because of a read error. The gene calls are TRBV14 and TRBJ2-7, with D unclear. Germline CDR1 reads SGHDN; CDR2 reads FVKESK. The CDR3 is made up of 15 amino acids. The CDR3 here is CASSEDRTPLSEQYF. The CDR3 DNA sequence: TGTGCCAGCAGCGAAGATAGAACCCCTTTGAGCGAGCAGTACTTC.

The V gene is TRBV29-1, the J gene TRBJ1-2; D remains ambiguous. This CDR3 comprises 11 residues. V shed 4 bases and J shed 7 bases, with 10 bases lying between them. The germline CDR1 and CDR2 sequences are SQVTM and ANQGSEA. The CDR3 region has the DNA TGCAGCGTTGTTAAGTCTAGTGGCTACACCTTC. This codes for CSVVKSSGYTF. Using reference TRBV29-1 and TRBJ1-2 for the parts outside the CDR3, the full variable domain is SAVISQKPSRDICQRGTSLTIQCQVDSQVTMMFWYRQQPGQSLTLIATANQGSEATYESGFVIDKFPISRPNLTFSTLTVSNMSPEDSSIYLCSVVKSSGYTFGSGTRLTVV.

V gene TRBV18 combines with J gene TRBJ2-7, with TRBD2 matching over 7 bases. The CDR3 runs 14 residues. Trimming removed 2 bases from V and 5 bases from J; junction bases left unmatched: 6. Germline V CDR1 and CDR2: KGHSH, LQKENI. Written as DNA, the CDR3 is TGTGCCAGCTCACCAGGGAGCGGGGTGAACGAGCAGTACTTC. This encodes CASSPGSGVNEQYF.